The T cell receptor beta chain under discussion was sequenced for a study of T cell responses to AZD1222 COVID-19 vaccine. Study results and caveats: Only a handful of AZD1222 recipients, several in all, had baseline seropositivity. Most donors were white British, females outnumbered males, and clonal diversity was possibly underestimated.

Germline lookup yields CDR1 KGHSH and CDR2 LQKENI. This CDR3 is built from 15 residues. The protocol was immunoSEQ multiplex PCR, while the TCRdb copy is restricted to in-frame clones and leaves out a portion. This sample yields some 100,000 clones, of which around 87% are seen a single time; under 4.5% belongs to the top ten. As to this clone: Antigen: not known. The junction departs from germline at one end; a sequencing error may be responsible. This CDR3 is also generated by other DNA sequences in the sample.

This TCR came from an adult in good health. This sample comprised peripheral blood, obtained on day 0 of MenACWY control vaccination. The chain employs TRBV18 and TRBJ2-7; TRBD2 agrees at 7 bases. The CDR3 region has the DNA TGCGCCAGCTCTCTCTATGCGGGAGCCCCGGGTGAGCAGTACTTC. Translated: CASSLYAGAPGEQYF.